This T cell receptor beta chain appears in the sequencing data of a study of blood T cell repertoires in COVID-19. Looking at the study overall: COVID-19 samples, acute and convalescent, were from the United States, Italy and Spain.

Germline V gene sequence: CDR1 MRHNA, CDR2 SNTAGT. V shed 3 bases and J shed 5 bases, with 8 bases lying between them. This CDR3 region has 13 residues. The data were produced by immunoSEQ multiplex PCR, yet TCRdb's version contains in-frame clones alone and is incomplete. The table has about 480,000 clones, approximately 88% seen once. This TCR derives from a woman between 35 and 50 years old who had recovered from COVID-19. The sequencing sample was made of PBMCs or T cells enriched from blood (not recorded which). The chain couples TRBV6-4 to TRBJ1-5; D uncertain. The DNA of the CDR3 is TGTGCCAGCAGTGAGGCAGCGCATCAGCCCCAGCATTTT. Amino acid sequence: CASSEAAHQPQHF.